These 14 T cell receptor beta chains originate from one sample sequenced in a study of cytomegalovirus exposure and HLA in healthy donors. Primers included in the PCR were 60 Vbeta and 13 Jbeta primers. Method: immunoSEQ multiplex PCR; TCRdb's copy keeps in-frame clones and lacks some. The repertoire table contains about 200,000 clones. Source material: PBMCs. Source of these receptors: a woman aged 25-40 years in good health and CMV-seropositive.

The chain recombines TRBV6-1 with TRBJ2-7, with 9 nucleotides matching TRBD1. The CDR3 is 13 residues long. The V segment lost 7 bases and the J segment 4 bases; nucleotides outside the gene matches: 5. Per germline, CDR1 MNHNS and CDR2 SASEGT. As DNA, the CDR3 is TGTGCCAGCATCCGGGACAGGGAGTACGAGCAGTACTTC. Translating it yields CASIRDREYEQYF.

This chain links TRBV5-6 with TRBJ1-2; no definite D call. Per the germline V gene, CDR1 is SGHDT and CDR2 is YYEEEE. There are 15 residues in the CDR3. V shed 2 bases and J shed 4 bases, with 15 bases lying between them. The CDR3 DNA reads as TGTGCCAGCAGCTTAATAGCCAGATCTACCTATGGCTACACCTTC. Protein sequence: CASSLIARSTYGYTF. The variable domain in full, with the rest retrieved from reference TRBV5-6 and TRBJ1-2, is DAGVTQSPTHLIKTRGQQVTLRCSPKSGHDTVSWYQQALGQGPQFIFQYYEEEERQRGNFPDRFSGHQFPNYSSELNVNALLLGDSALYLCASSLIARSTYGYTFGSGTRLTVV.

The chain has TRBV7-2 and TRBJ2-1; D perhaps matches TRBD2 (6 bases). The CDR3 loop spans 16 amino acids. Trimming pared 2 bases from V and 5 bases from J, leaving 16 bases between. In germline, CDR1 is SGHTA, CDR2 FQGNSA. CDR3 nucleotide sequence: TGTGCCAGCAGCTTATTGGTCCTAGCGAGGGACAATGAGCAGTTCTTC. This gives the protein CASSLLVLARDNEQFF.

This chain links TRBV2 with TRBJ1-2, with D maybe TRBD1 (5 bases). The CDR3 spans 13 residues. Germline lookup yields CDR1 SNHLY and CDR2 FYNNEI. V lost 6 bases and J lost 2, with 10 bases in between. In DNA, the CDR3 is TGTGCCAGCAGCCGCGACAGCAACTATGGCTACACCTTC. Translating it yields CASSRDSNYGYTF.

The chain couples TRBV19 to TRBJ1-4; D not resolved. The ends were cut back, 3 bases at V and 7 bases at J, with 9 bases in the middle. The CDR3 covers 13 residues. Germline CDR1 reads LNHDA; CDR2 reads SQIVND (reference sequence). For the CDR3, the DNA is TGTGCCAGTAGTATGGTGGGAGGTGAAAAACTGTTTTTT. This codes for CASSMVGGEKLFF.

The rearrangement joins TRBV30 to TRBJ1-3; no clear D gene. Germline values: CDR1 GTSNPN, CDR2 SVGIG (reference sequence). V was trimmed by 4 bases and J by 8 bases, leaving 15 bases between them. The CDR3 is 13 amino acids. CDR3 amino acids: CAWNPGRWDTIYF. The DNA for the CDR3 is TGTGCCTGGAACCCGGGGAGGTGGGACACCATATATTTT.

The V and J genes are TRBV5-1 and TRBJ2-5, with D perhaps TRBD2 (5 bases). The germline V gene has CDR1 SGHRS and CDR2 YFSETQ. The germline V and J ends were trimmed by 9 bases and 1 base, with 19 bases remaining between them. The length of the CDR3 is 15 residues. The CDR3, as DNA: TGCGCCACTACCGCGGGTACGGCCCTCCAAGAGACCCAGTACTTC. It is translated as CATTAGTALQETQYF.

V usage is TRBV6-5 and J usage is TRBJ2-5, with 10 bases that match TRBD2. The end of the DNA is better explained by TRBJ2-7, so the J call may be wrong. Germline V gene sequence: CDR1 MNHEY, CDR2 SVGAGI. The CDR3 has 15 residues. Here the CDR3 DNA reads TGTGCCAGCAGTTACGACGCTAGCGGGGGCTACGAGCAGTACTTC. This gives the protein CASSYDASGGYEQYF.

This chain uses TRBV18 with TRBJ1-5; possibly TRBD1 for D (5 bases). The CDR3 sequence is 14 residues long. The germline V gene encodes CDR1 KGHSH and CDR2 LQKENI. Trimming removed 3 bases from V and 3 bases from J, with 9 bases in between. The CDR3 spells CASSPSGYNQPQHF. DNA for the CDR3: TGTGCCAGCTCACCCTCAGGGTACAATCAGCCCCAGCATTTT.

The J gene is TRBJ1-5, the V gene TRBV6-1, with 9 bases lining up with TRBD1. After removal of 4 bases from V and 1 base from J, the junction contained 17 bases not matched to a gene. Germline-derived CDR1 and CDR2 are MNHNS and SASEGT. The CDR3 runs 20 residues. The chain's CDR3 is CASSAGTGFGGRGSNQPQHF. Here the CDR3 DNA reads TGTGCCAGCAGTGCCGGGACAGGGTTTGGGGGTCGGGGGAGCAATCAGCCCCAGCATTTT.

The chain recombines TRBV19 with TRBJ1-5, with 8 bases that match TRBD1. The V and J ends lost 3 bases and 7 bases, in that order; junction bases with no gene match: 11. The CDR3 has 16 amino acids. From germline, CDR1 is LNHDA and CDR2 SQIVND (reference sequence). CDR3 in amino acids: CASSIGAGGAKQPQHF. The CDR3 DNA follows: TGTGCCAGTAGTATTGGGGCAGGGGGCGCGAAACAGCCCCAGCATTTT.

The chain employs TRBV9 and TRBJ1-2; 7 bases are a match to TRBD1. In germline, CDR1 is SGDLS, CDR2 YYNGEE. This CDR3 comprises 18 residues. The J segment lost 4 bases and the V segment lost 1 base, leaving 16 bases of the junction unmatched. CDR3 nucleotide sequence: TGTGCCAGCAGCGTACCATCGGGGGAAGGCGCAGGGGGCTATGGCTACACCTTC. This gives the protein CASSVPSGEGAGGYGYTF.

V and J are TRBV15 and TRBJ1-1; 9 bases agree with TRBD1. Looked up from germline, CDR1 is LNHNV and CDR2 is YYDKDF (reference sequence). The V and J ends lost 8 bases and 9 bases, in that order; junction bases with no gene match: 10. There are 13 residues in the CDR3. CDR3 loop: CATGAGDRVKAFF. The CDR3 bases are TGTGCCACCGGGGCCGGGGACAGGGTGAAAGCTTTCTTT.

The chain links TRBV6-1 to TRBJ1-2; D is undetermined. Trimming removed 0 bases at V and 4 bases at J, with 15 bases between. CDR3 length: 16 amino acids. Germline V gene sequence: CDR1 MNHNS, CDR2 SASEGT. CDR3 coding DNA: TGTGCCAGCAGTGAAGCATCTCCGGGAAGGAGCTATGGCTACACCTTC. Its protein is CASSEASPGRSYGYTF.